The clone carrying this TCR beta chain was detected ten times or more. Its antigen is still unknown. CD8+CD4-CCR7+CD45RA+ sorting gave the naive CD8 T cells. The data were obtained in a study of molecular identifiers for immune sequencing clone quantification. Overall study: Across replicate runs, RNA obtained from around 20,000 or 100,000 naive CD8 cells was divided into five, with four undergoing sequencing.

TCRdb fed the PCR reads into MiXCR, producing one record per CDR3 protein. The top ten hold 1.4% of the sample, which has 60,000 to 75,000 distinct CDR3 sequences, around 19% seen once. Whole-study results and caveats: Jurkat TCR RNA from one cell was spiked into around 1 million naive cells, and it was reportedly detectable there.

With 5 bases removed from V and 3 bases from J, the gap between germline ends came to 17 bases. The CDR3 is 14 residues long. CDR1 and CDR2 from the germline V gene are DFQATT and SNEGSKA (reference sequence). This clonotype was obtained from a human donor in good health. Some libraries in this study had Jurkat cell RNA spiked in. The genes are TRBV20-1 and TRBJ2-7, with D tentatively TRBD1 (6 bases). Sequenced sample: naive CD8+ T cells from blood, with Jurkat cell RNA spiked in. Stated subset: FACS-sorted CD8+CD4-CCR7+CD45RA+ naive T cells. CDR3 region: CSAAHPGDGYEQYF. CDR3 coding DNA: TGCAGTGCTGCTCATCCAGGGGACGGCTACGAGCAGTACTTC.